The 15 T cell receptor beta chains below come from one sample, sequenced in a study of T cells in narcolepsy. Profiled with immunoSEQ multiplex PCR; TCRdb holds only in-frame clones, not every one. Among about 27,000 clones listed, 84% were seen once. The sequencing sample was made of CD45RA- memory CD4+ T cells from PBMCs. These receptors were taken from a human donor with narcolepsy.

This rearrangement joins TRBV28 to TRBJ1-3; D unresolved. The CDR3 spans 17 residues. V was clipped by 2 bases and J by 0 bases, with 14 bases between them. The germline V gene encodes CDR1 MDHEN and CDR2 SYDVKM. CDR3 DNA sequence: TGTGCCAGCAGTTTAGAGACGATACGGGCCTCTGGAAACACCATATATTTT. Amino acids: CASSLETIRASGNTIYF.

The V and J genes are TRBV6-6 and TRBJ2-7; possibly TRBD2 for D (6 bases). The CDR3 loop spans 15 amino acids. Per the germline V gene, CDR1 is MNHNY and CDR2 is SVGAGI (reference sequence). The V gene lost 6 bases and the J gene lost 5 bases, with 20 bases spanning the gap. CDR3 DNA: TGTGCCAGCAGGCGGGATGAGAGGGGCGCGGACGAGCAGTACTTC. Amino acids: CASRRDERGADEQYF.

As concerns this clone: It is unclear where the CDR3 begins or ends on the DNA, so no DNA is shown, and the CDR3 is as TCRdb lists it. The rearrangement links TRBV29-1 to TRBJ2-7; TRBD2, the table's D call, was not compared with the DNA. The CDR3 is made up of 11 amino acids, end residues included. Germline CDR1 SQVTM, CDR2 ANQGSEA. CDR3 amino acids: CSGGVGGGTHF.

The gene calls are TRBV28 and TRBJ2-7, with D possibly TRBD1 on 6 matching bases. Germline lookup yields CDR1 MDHEN and CDR2 SYDVKM. The ends were cut back, 6 bases at V and 6 bases at J, with 9 bases in the middle. CDR3 length: 11 amino acids. The CDR3 sequence: CASRTGREQYF. CDR3 sequence (DNA): TGTGCCAGCAGGACAGGTCGCGAGCAGTACTTC.

The genes are TRBV15 and TRBJ2-2; D unclear. This CDR3 is 16 amino acids long. The V end was cut by 0 bases, the J end by 8 bases, with 16 bases between. Per germline, CDR1 LNHNV and CDR2 YYDKDF (reference sequence). CDR3 sequence reads: CATSREAARVQGELFF. CDR3 DNA sequence: TGTGCCACCAGCAGAGAGGCAGCTCGAGTTCAAGGGGAGCTGTTTTTT.

As concerns this clone: The same CDR3 arises from other DNA sequences in this sample as well. The chain employs TRBV6-5 and TRBJ2-7, with 8 bases matching TRBD1. CDR1 and CDR2 from the germline V gene are MNHEY and SVGAGI. The V segment lost 8 bases and the J segment 1 base; nucleotides outside the gene matches: 1. The CDR3 is 12 residues long. CDR3 in amino acids: CASGTGSYEQYF. Written as DNA, the CDR3 is TGTGCCAGCGGGACAGGATCCTACGAGCAGTACTTC.

The chain is built from TRBV14 and TRBJ2-1; D possibly corresponds to TRBD2 (5 bases). CDR3 size: 14 residues. Germline-derived CDR1 and CDR2 are SGHDN and FVKESK. With 1 base removed from V and 7 bases from J, the gap between germline ends came to 11 bases. In DNA form, the CDR3 reads TGTGCCAGCAGCCAAGCTAGCCGGGTAAATGAGCAGTTCTTC. Its translation: CASSQASRVNEQFF.

The chain combines TRBV6-5 with TRBJ2-7; possible D gene TRBD1, 5 bases. The germline gives CDR1 MNHEY, CDR2 SVGAGI. V lost 9 bases to trimming and J lost 0 bases, with 18 bases between them. This CDR3 has 15 amino acids. This chain's CDR3 is CASRPAGPLSYEQYF. CDR3 coding DNA: TGTGCCAGTCGCCCCGCAGGGCCGCTCTCCTACGAGCAGTACTTC.

This chain connects TRBV28 to TRBJ2-5, with 9 bases aligning to TRBD2. CDR1 and CDR2 from the germline V gene are MDHEN and SYDVKM. V was pared by 6 bases and J by 7 bases, with 21 bases of the junction left unmatched. CDR3 length: 18 amino acids. CDR3 residues: CASRPLLSSGSRLATQYF. The CDR3 region has the DNA TGTGCCAGCAGGCCCTTATTGAGTAGCGGGAGCCGTCTTGCGACCCAGTACTTC.

This clone was counted only a few times. The gene calls are TRBV9 and TRBJ2-1, with D possibly TRBD2 on 5 matching bases. CDR3 length: 15 residues. V lost 0 bases, J lost 2 bases, and 9 bases lay in between. CDR1 and CDR2 from the germline V gene are SGDLS and YYNGEE. In DNA form, the CDR3 reads TGTGCCAGCAGCGTAGAGGGTAGCGCCTACAATGAGCAGTTCTTC. Protein: CASSVEGSAYNEQFF.

The sample holds a few counts of this clone. The chain recombines TRBV10-3 with TRBJ2-1, with TRBD2 as a possible D gene (7 bases). Germline CDR1 ENHRY, CDR2 SYGVKD. Trimming shortened V by 1 base and J by 9 bases, and 25 bases separated the two germline ends. The CDR3 runs to 18 residues. This CDR3 reads CAISEWGRASGGSGEQFF. The CDR3 DNA reads as TGTGCCATCAGTGAGTGGGGGCGGGCTAGCGGAGGGAGTGGTGAGCAGTTCTTC.

The chain links TRBV9 to TRBJ2-1; 10 bases are shared with TRBD2. The length of the CDR3 is 14 residues. Per the germline V gene, CDR1 is SGDLS and CDR2 is YYNGEE. V lost 8 bases, J lost 8 bases, and 10 bases stayed unmatched. The CDR3 sequence: CASGGSGRVDEQFF. Written as DNA, the CDR3 is TGTGCCAGTGGGGGGAGCGGGAGGGTGGATGAGCAGTTCTTC. Full variable domain (outside the CDR3, taken from reference TRBV9 and TRBJ2-1): DSGVTQTPKHLITATGQRVTLRCSPRSGDLSVYWYQQSLDQGLQFLIQYYNGEERAKGNILERFSAQQFPDLHSELNLSSLELGDSALYFCASGGSGRVDEQFFGPGTRLTVL.

The genes are TRBV9 and TRBJ2-3; D ambiguous. The germline gives CDR1 SGDLS, CDR2 YYNGEE. The CDR3 loop spans 14 amino acids. V was trimmed by 4 bases and J by 4 bases, leaving 13 bases between them. The CDR3 DNA sequence: TGTGCCAGCAGCTCCCGAGGAGAAGCAGATACGCAGTATTTT. Amino acids: CASSSRGEADTQYF.

The gene calls are TRBV5-1 and TRBJ1-1; tentative D call: TRBD1 (6 bases). Germline V CDR1 and CDR2: SGHRS, YFSETQ. With 4 bases removed from V and 11 bases from J, the gap between germline ends came to 18 bases. The CDR3 extends over 13 amino acids. CDR3 sequence: CASSVPIGGEAFF. CDR3 DNA: TGCGCCAGCAGCGTCCCAATCGGGGGCGAGGCTTTCTTT.

The V and J genes are TRBV13 and TRBJ2-1; TRBD2 matches at 15 bases. The germline gives CDR1 PRHDT, CDR2 FYEKMQ (reference sequence). V shed 3 bases, J shed 0 bases, and the junction held 6 bases outside the gene matches. This CDR3 is 19 amino acids long. The CDR3 reads CASSFFGLAGGSSYNEQFF. Here the CDR3 DNA reads TGTGCCAGCAGCTTTTTTGGACTAGCGGGAGGGAGCTCCTACAATGAGCAGTTCTTC.